This passage covers 19 T cell receptor beta chains from one sample sequenced in a study of blood T cell repertoires in COVID-19. The repertoire was sequenced with immunoSEQ multiplex PCR; TCRdb's copy has only in-frame clones and lacks some. The repertoire includes fewer than 400,000 clones, 70% to 90% of them detected once, and around 2.9% sits in the top ten. The sequenced sample was peripheral blood. Receptor source: a human donor in a cohort sampled during active COVID-19.

The V gene is TRBV5-1, the J gene TRBJ2-1; D might be TRBD1 (5 bases). Trimming cost V 0 bases and J 2 bases, with 9 bases left between them. The germline V gene encodes CDR1 SGHRS and CDR2 YFSETQ. The CDR3 extends over 15 amino acids. The chain's CDR3 is CASSLGDRPYNEQFF. CDR3 DNA sequence: TGCGCCAGCAGCTTGGGTGACAGACCCTACAATGAGCAGTTCTTC.

The gene calls are TRBV4-1 and TRBJ1-1; tentative D call: TRBD1 (5 bases). The CDR3 spans 14 residues. Germline values: CDR1 MGHRA, CDR2 YSYEKL. V dropped 4 bases and J dropped 1 base, with 10 bases sitting between them. The CDR3 reads CASSLITGNTEAFF. The DNA for the CDR3 is TGCGCCAGCAGCCTGATAACAGGGAACACTGAAGCTTTCTTT.

The rearrangement links TRBV5-4 to TRBJ2-5, with 10 bases matching TRBD2. Germline V gene data show CDR1 as SGHNT and CDR2 as YYREEE (reference sequence). This CDR3 has 14 amino acids. Trimming removed 3 bases from V and 5 bases from J; junction bases left unmatched: 4. This CDR3 reads CASSSSGGAETQYF. CDR3 nucleotides: TGTGCCAGCAGCTCCAGCGGGGGGGCGGAGACCCAGTACTTC.

The rearrangement joins TRBV4-1 to TRBJ1-3; D remains unclear. Germline V lookup: CDR1 MGHRA, CDR2 YSYEKL. The CDR3 is 15 residues long. Deletions cut 7 bases from V and 0 bases from J, with 13 bases between. The CDR3 loop reads CASTPQSFSGNTIYF. The CDR3 nucleotides are TGCGCCAGCACCCCACAAAGTTTCTCTGGAAACACCATATATTTT.

The chain recombines TRBV9 with TRBJ1-2; D ambiguous. This CDR3 comprises 15 residues. Germline lookup yields CDR1 SGDLS and CDR2 YYNGEE. V lost 2 bases to trimming and J lost 5 bases, with 16 bases between them. The CDR3 DNA reads as TGTGCCAGCAGCGTTGGGAGCCGCTTACATTATGGCTACACCTTC. Translating it yields CASSVGSRLHYGYTF.

The CDR3 loop reads CASSLVGGGLYEQYF. For the CDR3, the DNA is TGTGCCAGCAGCTTAGTCGGGGGGGGTCTCTACGAGCAGTACTTC. This chain links TRBV7-8 with TRBJ2-7; the match to TRBD2 covers 8 bases. CDR1 and CDR2 from the germline V gene are SGHVS and FQNEAQ. J gave up 3 bases and V 1 base, and 5 bases lay outside the gene matches. CDR3 length equals 15 residues.

The chain couples TRBV28 to TRBJ2-7; TRBD1 might be the D (6 bases). The CDR3 consists of 14 residues. The germline V and J ends were trimmed by 2 bases and 3 bases, with 11 bases remaining between them. From germline, CDR1 is MDHEN and CDR2 SYDVKM. The chain's CDR3 is CASSLGQPLYEQYF. DNA for the CDR3: TGTGCCAGCAGTTTAGGACAGCCACTCTACGAGCAGTACTTC.

The chain combines TRBV19 with TRBJ1-2, with 7 bases lining up with TRBD1. The CDR3 contains 13 residues. The V segment lost 5 bases and the J segment 6 bases; nucleotides outside the gene matches: 6. CDR1 is LNHDA and CDR2 is SQIVND in the germline V gene (reference sequence). The CDR3 region has the DNA TGTGCCAGTAGTCGGGGACAGAGGGATGGCTACACCTTC. It translates to CASSRGQRDGYTF.

The CDR3 bases are TGTGCCAGCTCACCTTCGGGACAAGGAGAGACCCAGTACTTC. Encoded protein: CASSPSGQGETQYF. The chain couples TRBV18 to TRBJ2-5; TRBD1 might be the D (6 bases). The length of the CDR3 is 14 residues. Between the trimmed V and J ends, which lost 3 bases and 4 bases, there was a span of 12 bases. Germline assignment: CDR1 KGHSH and CDR2 LQKENI.

This chain connects TRBV6-1 to TRBJ2-7; 7 bases match TRBD1. CDR3 length equals 12 residues. Germline lookup yields CDR1 MNHNS and CDR2 SASEGT. After removal of 3 bases from V and 6 bases from J, the junction contained 2 bases not matched to a gene. This chain's CDR3 is CASSDHRGEQYF. The CDR3 nucleotides are TGTGCCAGCAGTGACCACAGGGGCGAGCAGTACTTC.

Of note for this clone: This sample also contains other DNA sequences that code for the same CDR3. The genes are TRBV5-1 and TRBJ2-1, with 7 bases matching TRBD2. CDR3 length: 15 residues. The trim removed 0 bases at V and 2 bases at J, leaving 2 bases unmatched. Germline V gives CDR1 SGHRS, CDR2 YFSETQ. The CDR3 region is CASSLASGAYNEQFF. The CDR3 region has the DNA TGCGCCAGCAGCTTGGCAAGCGGGGCCTACAATGAGCAGTTCTTC.

This clone was counted only a few times. The chain carries TRBV4-2 and TRBJ1-1, with D hard to call. Trimming took 0 bases from V and 8 from J, leaving 13 bases between them. Per germline, CDR1 LGHNA and CDR2 YNFKEQ. The CDR3 sequence is 14 residues long. CDR3 sequence: CASSQDLRGSEAFF. DNA for the CDR3: TGTGCCAGCAGCCAAGATCTTCGGGGTTCCGAAGCTTTCTTT.

This chain uses TRBV7-6 with TRBJ1-1; D call uncertain. CDR3 length equals 12 residues. The V gene lost 1 base and the J gene lost 8 bases, with 8 bases spanning the gap. Germline V CDR1 and CDR2: SGHVS, FNYEAQ. Here the CDR3 reads CASSLDGGEAFF. CDR3 sequence (DNA): TGTGCCAGCAGCTTAGATGGCGGAGAAGCTTTCTTT.

With regard to this clone: Other DNA sequences in the same sample also yield this CDR3. The chain recombines TRBV5-1 with TRBJ1-1; 7 bases align to TRBD1. Germline CDR1 is SGHRS and CDR2 is YFSETQ. J was trimmed by 5 bases and V by 2 bases; bases with no gene match: 6. The CDR3 runs to 14 residues. The CDR3 nucleotides are TGCGCCAGCAGCTTTCGTCAGGGGGATACTGAAGCTTTCTTT. It is translated as CASSFRQGDTEAFF. The variable domain in full, with the rest retrieved from reference TRBV5-1 and TRBJ1-1, is KAGVTQTPRYLIKTRGQQVTLSCSPISGHRSVSWYQQTPGQGLQFLFEYFSETQRNKGNFPGRFSGRQFSNSRSEMNVSTLELGDSALYLCASSFRQGDTEAFFGQGTRLTVV.

This chain joins TRBV4-2 and TRBJ1-6; 8 bases align to TRBD1. Germline CDR1 and CDR2: LGHNA and YNFKEQ. The V gene end was trimmed by 4 bases and the J gene end by 0 bases; junction bases not matched to a gene: 5. The CDR3 has 17 residues. The CDR3 is CASSPGGLSSYNSPLHF. The CDR3 nucleotides read TGTGCCAGCAGCCCAGGGGGCCTTAGCTCCTATAATTCACCCCTCCACTTT.

This clone was picked up one time. V and J are TRBV4-1 and TRBJ1-1; no clear D. V lost 1 base and J lost 1, with 7 bases in between. In germline, CDR1 is MGHRA, CDR2 YSYEKL. The CDR3 is 14 residues long. CDR3: CASSQVLRNTEAFF. CDR3 in DNA: TGCGCCAGCAGCCAAGTTCTCCGGAACACTGAAGCTTTCTTT.

This sequence joins TRBV4-1 and TRBJ1-5; 10 nucleotides line up with TRBD1. The V gene end was trimmed by 3 bases and the J gene end by 4 bases; junction bases not matched to a gene: 3. The CDR3 has 15 residues. CDR1 and CDR2 from the germline V gene are MGHRA and YSYEKL. The CDR3 nucleotides read TGCGCCAGCAGCCAGACAGGGGGCTGGAATCAGCCCCAGCATTTT. Translated, it gives CASSQTGGWNQPQHF.

The J gene is TRBJ1-2, the V gene TRBV15; 8 positions match TRBD1. V trimming: 0 bases; J trimming: 3 bases; junction bases outside the gene matches: 3. CDR1 and CDR2 (germline): LNHNV, YYDKDF (reference sequence). The CDR3 runs to 15 residues. The CDR3 DNA sequence: TGTGCCACCAGCAGAGACCCGGGACAGGACTATGGCTACACCTTC. Encoded protein: CATSRDPGQDYGYTF.

The chain links TRBV3-1 (or the pseudogene TRBV3-2) to TRBJ2-5, with TRBD2 identical over 7 bases. Germline CDR1 is LGHDT and CDR2 is YNNKEL (reference sequence). The CDR3 spans 15 residues. The J segment lost 3 bases and the V segment lost 5 bases, leaving 9 bases of the junction unmatched. The CDR3 region has the DNA TGTGCCAGCAGCTCGCGTGGGGGAGGGGAAGAGACCCAGTACTTC. This translates into CASSSRGGGEETQYF.